This TCR beta chain was retrieved from a study of immune heterogeneity within non-small cell lung tumors. CDR3 length: 11 amino acids. V was cut by 5 bases and J by 11 bases, with 9 bases left in between. Germline V lookup: CDR1 SEHNR, CDR2 FQNEAQ (reference sequence). TCR beta CDR3 was amplified by multiplex PCR, first round approximately 9 cycles, 32 V and 13 J primers. In TCRdb, the multiplex PCR reads were re-called with MiXCR into one record per CDR3 protein. The sample lists about 9,600 distinct CDR3 sequences, more than 25% occurring once. Study results and caveats: Recurrence of identical dominant CDR3 beta clonotypes was observed across tumor sites within a patient, alongside site-unique high-frequency clones.

Template came from bulk tumor genomic DNA, at 550 to 700 ng per sample. Several far-apart biopsies were taken per primary tumor during surgery. With untreated, newly diagnosed non-small cell lung cancer, the patients went on to undergo curative surgery. This clonotype was detected many times. Its antigen remains unknown. The specimen was lung tumor tissue. The chain employs TRBV7-9 and TRBJ2-2; D unresolved. The clonotype originates from a man between 60 and 75 years old with non-small cell lung cancer. The CDR3 bases are TGTGCCAGCAGCCGAACCCTAGAGCTGTTTTTT. This encodes CASSRTLELFF. Using reference TRBV7-9 and TRBJ2-2 for the parts outside the CDR3, the full variable domain is DTGVSQNPRHKITKRGQNVTFRCDPISEHNRLYWYRQTLGQGPEFLTYFQNEAQLEKSRLLSDRFSAERPKGSFSTLEIQRTEQGDSAMYLCASSRTLELFFGEGSRLTVL.